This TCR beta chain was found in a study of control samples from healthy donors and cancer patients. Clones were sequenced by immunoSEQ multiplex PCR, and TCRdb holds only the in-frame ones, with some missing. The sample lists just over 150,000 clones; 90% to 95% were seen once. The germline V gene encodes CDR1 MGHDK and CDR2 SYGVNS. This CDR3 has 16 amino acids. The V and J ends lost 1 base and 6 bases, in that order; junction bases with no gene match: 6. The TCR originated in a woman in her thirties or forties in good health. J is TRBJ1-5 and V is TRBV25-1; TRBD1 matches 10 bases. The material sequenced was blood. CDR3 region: CASSESRTGGGQPQHF. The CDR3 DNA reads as TGTGCCAGCAGTGAATCCCGGACAGGGGGAGGTCAGCCCCAGCATTTT.